This T cell receptor (beta chain) was sequenced during a study of blood T cell repertoires in COVID-19. The V end was cut by 6 bases, the J end by 2 bases, with 7 bases between. This CDR3 has 12 residues. Germline assignment: CDR1 MNHNY and CDR2 SVGAGI (reference sequence). Measured with immunoSEQ multiplex PCR; TCRdb has only the in-frame clones, and not every one. This repertoire shows roughly 190,000 clones, roughly 80% found once; its top ten account for over 2%. The TCR was taken from a human donor with acute or convalescent COVID-19. The donor label of this sample is uncertain. The gene calls are TRBV6-6 and TRBJ2-5; maybe TRBD2 (6 bases). Sequenced: peripheral blood. CDR3 amino acids: CASRGLQETQYF. The CDR3 nucleotides are TGTGCCAGCAGGGGACTTCAAGAGACCCAGTACTTC.